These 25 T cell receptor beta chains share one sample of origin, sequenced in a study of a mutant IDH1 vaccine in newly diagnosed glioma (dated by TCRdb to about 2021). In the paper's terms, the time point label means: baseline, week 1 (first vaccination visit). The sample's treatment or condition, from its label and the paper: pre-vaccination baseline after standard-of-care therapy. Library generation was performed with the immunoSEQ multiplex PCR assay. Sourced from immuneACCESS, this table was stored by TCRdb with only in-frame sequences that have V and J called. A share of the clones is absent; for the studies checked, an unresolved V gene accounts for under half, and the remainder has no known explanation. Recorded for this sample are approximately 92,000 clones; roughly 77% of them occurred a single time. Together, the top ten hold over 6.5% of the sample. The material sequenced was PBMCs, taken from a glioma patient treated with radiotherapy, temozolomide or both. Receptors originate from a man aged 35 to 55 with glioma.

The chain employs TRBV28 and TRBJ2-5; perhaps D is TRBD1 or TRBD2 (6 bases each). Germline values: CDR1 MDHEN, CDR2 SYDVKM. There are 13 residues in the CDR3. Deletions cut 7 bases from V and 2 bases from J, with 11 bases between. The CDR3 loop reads CASKKGGQETQYF. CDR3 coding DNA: TGTGCCAGCAAGAAGGGGGGACAAGAGACCCAGTACTTC. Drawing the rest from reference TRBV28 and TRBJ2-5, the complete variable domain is DVKVTQSSRYLVKRTGEKVFLECVQDMDHENMFWYRQDPGLGLRLIYFSYDVKMKEKGDIPEGYSVSREKKERFSLILESASTNQTSMYLCASKKGGQETQYFGPGTRLLVL.

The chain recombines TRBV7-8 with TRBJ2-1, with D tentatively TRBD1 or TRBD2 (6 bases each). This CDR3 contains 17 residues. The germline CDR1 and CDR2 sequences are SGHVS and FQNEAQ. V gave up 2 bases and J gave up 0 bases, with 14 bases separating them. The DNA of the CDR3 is TGTGCCAGCAGCTTAATGGGGGGCTCCGGCTCCTACAATGAGCAGTTCTTC. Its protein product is CASSLMGGSGSYNEQFF.

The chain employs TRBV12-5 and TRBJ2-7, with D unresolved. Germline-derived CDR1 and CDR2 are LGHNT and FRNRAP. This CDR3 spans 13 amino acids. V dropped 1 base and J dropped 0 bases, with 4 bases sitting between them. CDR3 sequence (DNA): TGTGCTAGTGGTTTGGGGTTCTCCTACGAGCAGTACTTC. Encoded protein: CASGLGFSYEQYF. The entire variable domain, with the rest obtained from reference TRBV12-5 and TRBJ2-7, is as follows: DARVTQTPRHKVTEMGQEVTMRCQPILGHNTVFWYRQTMMQGLELLAYFRNRAPLDDSGMPKDRFSAEMPDATLATLKIQPSEPRDSAVYFCASGLGFSYEQYFGPGTRLTVT.

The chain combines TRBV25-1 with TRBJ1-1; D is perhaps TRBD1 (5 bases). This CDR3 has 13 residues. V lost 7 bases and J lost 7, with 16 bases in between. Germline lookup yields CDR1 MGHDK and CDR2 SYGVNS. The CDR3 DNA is TGTGCCAGCACCACGGGGGTGGCCCTTGAAGCTTTCTTT. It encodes CASTTGVALEAFF.

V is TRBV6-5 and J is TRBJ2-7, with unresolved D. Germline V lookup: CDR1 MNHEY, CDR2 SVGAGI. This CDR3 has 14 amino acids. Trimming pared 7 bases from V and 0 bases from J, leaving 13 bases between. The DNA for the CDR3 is TGTGCCAGCAAGTTCACACAGAGCTCCTACGAGCAGTACTTC. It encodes CASKFTQSSYEQYF.

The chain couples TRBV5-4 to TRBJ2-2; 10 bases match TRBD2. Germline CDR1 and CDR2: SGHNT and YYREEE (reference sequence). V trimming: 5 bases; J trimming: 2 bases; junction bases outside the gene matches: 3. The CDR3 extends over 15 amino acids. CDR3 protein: CASRPSGRNTGELFF. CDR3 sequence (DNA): TGTGCCAGCAGACCTAGCGGGAGAAACACCGGGGAGCTGTTTTTT.

This chain's CDR3 is CASKTRGTTEAFF. CDR3 sequence (DNA): TGTGCCAGCAAAACTCGAGGGACCACTGAAGCTTTCTTT. J is TRBJ1-1 and V is TRBV5-5, with D tentatively TRBD1 (5 bases). This CDR3 contains 13 residues. Germline-derived CDR1 and CDR2 are SGHKS and YYEKEE (reference sequence). V was shortened by 6 bases and J by 4 bases, with 13 bases between the two germline ends.

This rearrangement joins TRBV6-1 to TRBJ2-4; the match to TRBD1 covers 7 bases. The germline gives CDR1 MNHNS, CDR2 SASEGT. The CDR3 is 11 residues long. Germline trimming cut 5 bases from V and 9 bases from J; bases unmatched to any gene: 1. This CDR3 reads CASSPGGIQYF. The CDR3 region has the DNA TGTGCCAGCAGTCCAGGGGGCATTCAGTACTTC.

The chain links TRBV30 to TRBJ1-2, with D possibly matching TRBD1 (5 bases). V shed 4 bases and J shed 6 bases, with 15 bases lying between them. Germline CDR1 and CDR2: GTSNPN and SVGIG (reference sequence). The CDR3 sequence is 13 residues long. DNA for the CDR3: TGTGCCTGGAAGGGACCCAGACCGAATGGCTACACCTTC. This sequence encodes CAWKGPRPNGYTF.

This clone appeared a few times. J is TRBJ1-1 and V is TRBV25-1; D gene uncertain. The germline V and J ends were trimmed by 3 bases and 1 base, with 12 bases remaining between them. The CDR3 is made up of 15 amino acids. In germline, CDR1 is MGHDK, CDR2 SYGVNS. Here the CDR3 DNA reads TGTGCCAGCAGTGATGGGGAGGATTGGAACACTGAAGCTTTCTTT. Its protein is CASSDGEDWNTEAFF.

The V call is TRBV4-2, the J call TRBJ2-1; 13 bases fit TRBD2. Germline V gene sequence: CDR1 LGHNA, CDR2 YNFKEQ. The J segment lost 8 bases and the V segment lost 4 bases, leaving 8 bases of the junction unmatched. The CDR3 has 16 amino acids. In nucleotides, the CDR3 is TGTGCCAGCAGCCTCACTAGCGGGAGGGCCGGGGATGAGCAGTTCTTC. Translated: CASSLTSGRAGDEQFF.

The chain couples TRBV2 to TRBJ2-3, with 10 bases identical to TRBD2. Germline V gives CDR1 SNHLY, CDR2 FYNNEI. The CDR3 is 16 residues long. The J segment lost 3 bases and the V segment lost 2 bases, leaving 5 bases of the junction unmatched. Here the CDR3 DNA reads TGTGCCAGCAGTGAACAAGCGGGGGGGCCGACAGATACGCAGTATTTT. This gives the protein CASSEQAGGPTDTQYF.

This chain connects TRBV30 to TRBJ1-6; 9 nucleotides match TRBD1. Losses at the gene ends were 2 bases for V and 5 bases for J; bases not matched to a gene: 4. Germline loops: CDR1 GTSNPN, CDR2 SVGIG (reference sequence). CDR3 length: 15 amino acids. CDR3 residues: CAWSLGQGNNSPLHF. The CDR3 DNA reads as TGTGCCTGGAGTCTGGGACAGGGAAATAATTCACCCCTCCACTTT.

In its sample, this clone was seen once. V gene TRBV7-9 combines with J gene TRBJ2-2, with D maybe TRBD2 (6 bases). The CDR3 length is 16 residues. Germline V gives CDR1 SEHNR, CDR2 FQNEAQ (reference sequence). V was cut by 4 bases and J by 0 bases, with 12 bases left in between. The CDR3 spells CASSSMGGSNTGELFF. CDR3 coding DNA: TGTGCCAGCAGCTCCATGGGAGGTTCGAACACCGGGGAGCTGTTTTTT.

The CDR3 coding sequence is TGCGCCAGCAGCCGGACTACCTACAATGAGCAGTTCTTC. Its translation: CASSRTTYNEQFF. The rearrangement links TRBV5-1 to TRBJ2-1; tentative D call: TRBD2 (6 bases). This CDR3 contains 13 residues. Between the trimmed V and J ends, which lost 4 bases and 2 bases, there was a span of 7 bases. Germline V gene data show CDR1 as SGHRS and CDR2 as YFSETQ.

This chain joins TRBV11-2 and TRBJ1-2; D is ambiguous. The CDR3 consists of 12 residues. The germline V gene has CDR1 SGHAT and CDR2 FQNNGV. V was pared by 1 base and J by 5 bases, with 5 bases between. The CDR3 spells CASSLAVYGYTF. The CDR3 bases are TGTGCCAGCAGCTTAGCGGTATATGGCTACACCTTC.

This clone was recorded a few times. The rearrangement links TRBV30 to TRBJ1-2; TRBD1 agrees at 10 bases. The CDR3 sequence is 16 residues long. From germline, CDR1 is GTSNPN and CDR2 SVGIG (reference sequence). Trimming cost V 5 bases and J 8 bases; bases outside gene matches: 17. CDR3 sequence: CAWVFKPGQGSSGYTF. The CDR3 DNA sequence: TGTGCCTGGGTTTTCAAACCGGGACAGGGGAGTTCGGGCTACACCTTC.

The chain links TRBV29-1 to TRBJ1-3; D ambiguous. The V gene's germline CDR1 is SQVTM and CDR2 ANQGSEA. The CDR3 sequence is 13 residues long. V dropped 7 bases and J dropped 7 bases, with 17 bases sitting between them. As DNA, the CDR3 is TGCAGCGCAGGCCTTTCCAGTGCCAACACCATATATTTT. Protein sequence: CSAGLSSANTIYF.

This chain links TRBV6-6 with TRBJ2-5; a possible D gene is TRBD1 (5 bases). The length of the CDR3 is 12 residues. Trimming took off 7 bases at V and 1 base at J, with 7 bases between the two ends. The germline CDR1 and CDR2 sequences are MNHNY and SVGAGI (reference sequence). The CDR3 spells CASKGAQETQYF. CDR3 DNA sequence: TGTGCCAGCAAAGGGGCCCAAGAGACCCAGTACTTC.

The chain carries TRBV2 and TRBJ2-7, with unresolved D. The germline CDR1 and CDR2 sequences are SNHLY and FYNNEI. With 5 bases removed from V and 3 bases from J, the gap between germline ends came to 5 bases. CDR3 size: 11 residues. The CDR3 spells CASSSFYEQYF. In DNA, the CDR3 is TGTGCCAGCAGTTCATTCTACGAGCAGTACTTC.

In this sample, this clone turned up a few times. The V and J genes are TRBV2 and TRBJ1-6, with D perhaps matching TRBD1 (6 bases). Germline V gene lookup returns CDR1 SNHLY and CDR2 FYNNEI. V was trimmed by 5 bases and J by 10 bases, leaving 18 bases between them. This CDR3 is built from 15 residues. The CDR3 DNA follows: TGTGCCAGCAGTCACTACAGGGCGTCGAACTCACCCCTCCACTTT. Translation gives CASSHYRASNSPLHF.

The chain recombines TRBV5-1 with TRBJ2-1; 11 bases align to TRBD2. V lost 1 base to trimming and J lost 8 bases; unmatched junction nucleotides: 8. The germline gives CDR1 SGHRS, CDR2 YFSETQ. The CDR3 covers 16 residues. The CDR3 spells CASSLLAGGPRDEQFF. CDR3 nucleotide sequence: TGCGCCAGCAGCTTGTTAGCGGGAGGGCCCCGGGATGAGCAGTTCTTC.

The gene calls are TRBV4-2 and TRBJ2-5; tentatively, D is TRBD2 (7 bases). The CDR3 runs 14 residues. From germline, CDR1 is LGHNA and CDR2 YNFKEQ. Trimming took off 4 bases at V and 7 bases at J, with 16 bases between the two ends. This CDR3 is CASSRTGGDGTQYF. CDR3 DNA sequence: TGTGCCAGCAGCCGAACGGGGGGCGACGGGACCCAGTACTTC.

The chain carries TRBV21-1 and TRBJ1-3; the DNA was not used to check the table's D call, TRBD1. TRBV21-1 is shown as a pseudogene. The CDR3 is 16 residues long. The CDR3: CASSKAGAGSGNTIYF. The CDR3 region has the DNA TGTGCCAGCAGCAAAGCGGGGGCAGGGTCTGGAAACACCATATATTTT.

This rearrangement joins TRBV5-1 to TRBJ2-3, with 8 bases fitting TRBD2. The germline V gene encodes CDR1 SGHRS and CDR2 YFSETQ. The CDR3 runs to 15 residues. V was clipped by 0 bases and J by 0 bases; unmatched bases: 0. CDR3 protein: CASSLGGGSTDTQYF. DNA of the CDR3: TGCGCCAGCAGCTTGGGCGGGGGGAGCACAGATACGCAGTATTTT.